What follows are 30 T cell receptor beta chains derived from one specimen sequenced in a study of graft-versus-host responses after intestinal transplantation. These receptors' targets are unknown. Profiling relied on immunoSEQ multiplex PCR, and the TCRdb table lists in-frame clones only, not all of them. The data show fewer than 150,000 clones, approximately 94% seen once. Sample: unstimulated CD4+ T cells sorted from spleen or lymph node cells, taken before intestinal transplant. The receptors originated from a human donor who received an intestinal transplant.

The count of this clone is one. The chain combines TRBV6-5 with TRBJ2-1; 10 nucleotides match TRBD2. The CDR3 consists of 12 residues. Trimming removed 6 bases from V and 10 bases from J; junction bases left unmatched: 3. CDR1 is MNHEY and CDR2 is SVGAGI in the germline V gene. The CDR3 coding sequence is TGTGCCAGCAGGATTAGCGGGGGGGAGCAGTTCTTC. Its protein is CASRISGGEQFF.

The rearrangement joins TRBV5-1 to TRBJ2-1; tentatively, D is TRBD1 (5 bases). Trimming removed 5 bases from V and 7 bases from J, with 13 bases in between. The germline gives CDR1 SGHRS, CDR2 YFSETQ. The CDR3 is 13 amino acids. The CDR3 coding sequence is TGCGCCAGCAGTCGAGTGACAGCAAATGAGCAGTTCTTC. Translating it yields CASSRVTANEQFF.

The chain uses TRBV11-3 and TRBJ2-7; D might be TRBD1 (6 bases). Trimming stripped 5 bases from V and 3 bases from J, with 14 bases between. This CDR3 is 14 amino acids long. Germline V lookup: CDR1 SGHNT, CDR2 YENEEA. CDR3 residues: CASSQGPLFYEQYF. CDR3 in DNA: TGTGCCAGCAGCCAGGGGCCACTATTCTACGAGCAGTACTTC.

This clone appeared a single time. V and J are TRBV5-4 and TRBJ1-3; D is possibly TRBD1 (6 bases). CDR1 and CDR2 (germline): SGHNT, YYREEE (reference sequence). The ends were cut back, 0 bases at V and 1 base at J, with 11 bases in the middle. This CDR3 is built from 16 residues. In DNA, the CDR3 is TGTGCCAGCAGCTTGGGGGGGCGCGGGTCTGGAAACACCATATATTTT. Translated, it gives CASSLGGRGSGNTIYF.

For the CDR3, the DNA is TGTGCCAGCAGGGCCGGGACATTCACCGGGGAGCTGTTTTTT. Protein product: CASRAGTFTGELFF. V is TRBV27 and J is TRBJ2-2, with a tentative D call TRBD1 (6 bases). Trimming removed 6 bases from V and 4 bases from J, with 12 bases in between. The germline V gene encodes CDR1 MNHEY and CDR2 SMNVEV (reference sequence). This CDR3 is built from 14 residues.

The V call is TRBV5-6, the J call TRBJ1-5, with D unresolved. Germline CDR1 reads SGHDT; CDR2 reads YYEEEE. This CDR3 is built from 15 residues. V was pared by 0 bases and J by 7 bases, with 14 bases between. The CDR3: CASSLGVIGGQPQHF. The CDR3 region has the DNA TGTGCCAGCAGCTTGGGGGTAATTGGTGGGCAGCCCCAGCATTTT.

The DNA for the CDR3 is TGTGCCAGCAGCTTGCCCGGAACAGAGCTTTATGGCTACACCTTC. The encoded protein is CASSLPGTELYGYTF. The genes are TRBV5-6 and TRBJ1-2, with no clear D. V gave up 1 base and J gave up 5 bases, with 15 bases separating them. CDR3 length: 15 amino acids. The germline V gene encodes CDR1 SGHDT and CDR2 YYEEEE.

The J gene is TRBJ1-5, the V gene TRBV7-2; D is possibly TRBD1 (6 bases). Per germline, CDR1 SGHTA and CDR2 FQGNSA. Deletions cut 4 bases from V and 10 bases from J, with 20 bases between. The length of the CDR3 is 15 residues. Here the CDR3 DNA reads TGTGCCAGCAGCTGGAGTACAGGGCTAGGGGAACCCCAGCATTTT. Protein product: CASSWSTGLGEPQHF.

The chain uses TRBV4-2 and TRBJ2-5; perhaps TRBD2 as D (6 bases). The tail of the sequence fits TRBJ2-7 better, so the J call may be wrong. Looked up from germline, CDR1 is LGHNA and CDR2 is YNFKEQ. The CDR3 is made up of 16 amino acids. CDR3 residues: CASSQAVRRGRYEQYF. The CDR3 bases are TGTGCCAGCAGCCAAGCGGTACGGCGAGGGAGGTACGAGCAGTACTTC.

The chain has TRBV28 and TRBJ2-3; TRBD2 matches 9 bases. CDR3 length: 16 amino acids. The V and J ends lost 3 bases and 1 base, in that order; junction bases with no gene match: 5. Germline loops: CDR1 MDHEN, CDR2 SYDVKM. CDR3 loop: CASSLGLASGTDTQYF. The CDR3, as DNA: TGTGCCAGCAGTTTGGGACTAGCCAGTGGCACAGATACGCAGTATTTT.

V and J are TRBV15 and TRBJ2-2; 8 nucleotides agree with TRBD1. V was clipped by 0 bases and J by 7 bases; unmatched bases: 13. Germline V lookup: CDR1 LNHNV, CDR2 YYDKDF (reference sequence). The CDR3 runs to 18 residues. The CDR3 DNA follows: TGTGCCACCAGCAGAGATCACACAGCAGGGGGCGCGGGCGGGGAGCTGTTTTTT. It codes for CATSRDHTAGGAGGELFF.

The chain couples TRBV30 to TRBJ1-1; TRBD1 aligns across 8 bases. V trimming: 0 bases; J trimming: 1 base; junction bases outside the gene matches: 13. The CDR3 spans 18 residues. Germline V gives CDR1 GTSNPN, CDR2 SVGIG (reference sequence). The CDR3 sequence: CAWSVPYWTGRKNTEAFF. The CDR3 DNA sequence: TGTGCCTGGAGTGTACCCTACTGGACAGGGCGCAAGAACACTGAAGCTTTCTTT.

J is TRBJ2-5 and V is TRBV4-1, with D tentatively TRBD1 (6 bases). Trimming pared 5 bases from V and 6 bases from J, leaving 19 bases between. In germline, CDR1 is MGHRA, CDR2 YSYEKL. The CDR3 covers 15 residues. The CDR3 DNA follows: TGCGCCAGCAGCACCTCGGACAGTTGGCAGAAGACCCAGTACTTC. This gives the protein CASSTSDSWQKTQYF.

The chain links TRBV5-1 to TRBJ2-7; D unclear. The CDR3 covers 14 residues. The germline V gene has CDR1 SGHRS and CDR2 YFSETQ. V lost 0 bases and J lost 1, with 8 bases in between. In nucleotides, the CDR3 is TGCGCCAGCAGCTTGGGTGGGGTATCCTACGAGCAGTACTTC. Translation gives CASSLGGVSYEQYF.

The CDR3 sequence: CASSPPHGNIQYF. CDR3 DNA sequence: TGTGCCAGCTCACCACCGCACGGAAACATTCAGTACTTC. The chain couples TRBV18 to TRBJ2-4; D unresolved. This CDR3 contains 13 residues. CDR1 and CDR2 from the germline V gene are KGHSH and LQKENI. Trimming took off 0 bases at V and 6 bases at J, with 6 bases between the two ends.

The V call is TRBV2, the J call TRBJ1-5; 9 bases are a match to TRBD1. There are 15 residues in the CDR3. In germline, CDR1 is SNHLY, CDR2 FYNNEI. V lost 8 bases and J lost 1; bases outside the gene matches: 6. The CDR3 here is CASGTGGASNQPQHF. The CDR3 nucleotides read TGTGCCAGCGGTACAGGGGGCGCGAGCAATCAGCCCCAGCATTTT.

The genes are TRBV18 and TRBJ1-3, with D uncertain. CDR1 and CDR2 (germline): KGHSH, LQKENI. V was trimmed by 3 bases and J by 0 bases, leaving 6 bases between them. The length of the CDR3 is 14 residues. The CDR3 DNA is TGTGCCAGCTCACCCTTCGACTCTGGAAACACCATATATTTT. Protein sequence: CASSPFDSGNTIYF.

The chain is built from TRBV2 and TRBJ2-4; TRBD1 aligns across 7 bases. The CDR3 contains 13 residues. Germline V lookup: CDR1 SNHLY, CDR2 FYNNEI. Germline trimming cut 5 bases from V and 4 bases from J; bases unmatched to any gene: 2. CDR3 sequence reads: CASSWGQKNIQYF. In DNA, the CDR3 is TGTGCCAGCAGTTGGGGACAGAAAAACATTCAGTACTTC.

The chain employs TRBV10-3 and TRBJ2-5; TRBD1 aligns across 9 bases. From germline, CDR1 is ENHRY and CDR2 SYGVKD. The CDR3 has 13 amino acids. J lost 3 bases, V lost 11 bases, and 7 bases had no gene match. The CDR3 loop reads CASTGTGKETQYF. CDR3 nucleotide sequence: TGTGCCTCAACTGGGACAGGGAAAGAGACCCAGTACTTC.

V gene TRBV9 combines with J gene TRBJ2-1; D is unresolved. The CDR3 length is 15 residues. Germline CDR1 and CDR2: SGDLS and YYNGEE. The V end lost 0 bases, the J end lost 3 bases, and 10 bases lay between the germline ends. The DNA of the CDR3 is TGTGCCAGCAGCGTAGAAGTAGGCCACTACAATGAGCAGTTCTTC. Translating gives CASSVEVGHYNEQFF.

The chain links TRBV27 to TRBJ2-7, with a weak D call TRBD1 (6 bases). The CDR3 loop spans 15 amino acids. The germline CDR1 and CDR2 sequences are MNHEY and SMNVEV (reference sequence). The V end lost 2 bases, the J end lost 3 bases, and 14 bases lay between the germline ends. The CDR3 here is CASSLRPGEHYEQYF. CDR3 nucleotides: TGTGCCAGCAGTTTACGCCCAGGGGAACACTACGAGCAGTACTTC.

The genes are TRBV7-6 and TRBJ2-3; 10 nucleotides line up with TRBD1. The CDR3 spans 21 residues. From germline, CDR1 is SGHVS and CDR2 FNYEAQ. Trimming cost V 0 bases and J 0 bases; bases outside gene matches: 15. CDR3 region: CASSLASRGTGVLPSTDTQYF. CDR3 DNA: TGTGCCAGCAGCTTAGCGTCCCGCGGGACAGGGGTACTACCGAGCACAGATACGCAGTATTTT.

This clone turned up a few times. This sequence joins TRBV2 and TRBJ1-5; 7 bases map to TRBD1. The CDR3 spans 15 residues. Losses at the gene ends were 1 base for V and 7 bases for J; bases not matched to a gene: 7. The germline V gene has CDR1 SNHLY and CDR2 FYNNEI. DNA of the CDR3: TGTGCCAGCAGTGAAGGGGGATCCAGGGGGCAGCCCCAGCATTTT. Its translation: CASSEGGSRGQPQHF. Full variable domain (rest looked up from reference TRBV2 and TRBJ1-5): EPEVTQTPSHQVTQMGQEVILRCVPISNHLYFYWYRQILGQKVEFLVSFYNNEISEKSEIFDDQFSVERPDGSNFTLKIRSTKLEDSAMYFCASSEGGSRGQPQHFGDGTRLSIL.

The gene calls are TRBV18 and TRBJ2-5; D might be TRBD2 (5 bases). Germline values: CDR1 KGHSH, CDR2 LQKENI. CDR3 size: 14 residues. The germline V and J ends were trimmed by 5 bases and 11 bases, with 21 bases remaining between them. CDR3 DNA: TGTGCCAGCTCAGTCGGACTCCAAGAATCAGAGCAGTACTTC. Amino acids: CASSVGLQESEQYF.

The rearrangement uses TRBV9 and TRBJ1-6; tentative D call: TRBD1 (5 bases). Trimming removed 3 bases from V and 10 bases from J, with 14 bases in between. The V gene's germline CDR1 is SGDLS and CDR2 YYNGEE. CDR3 length: 14 amino acids. The CDR3 spells CASSAGTPGSPLHF. CDR3 nucleotides: TGTGCCAGCAGCGCCGGGACCCCCGGGTCACCCCTCCACTTT.

The chain links TRBV11-2 to TRBJ1-2; D remains unclear. Trimming took off 6 bases at V and 4 bases at J, with 15 bases between the two ends. CDR3 length: 14 residues. Germline V CDR1 and CDR2: SGHAT, FQNNGV. CDR3 nucleotides: TGTGCCAGCAGTCCTACACAGCTTATCTATGGCTACACCTTC. Translation gives CASSPTQLIYGYTF.

This clone was counted a single time. The chain carries TRBV7-9 and TRBJ2-3; TRBD1 is a possible D gene (6 bases). The CDR3 totals 16 residues. V was cut by 5 bases and J by 0 bases, with 15 bases left in between. The germline gives CDR1 SEHNR, CDR2 FQNEAQ (reference sequence). CDR3 region: CASSIEGHSSTDTQYF. In nucleotides, the CDR3 is TGTGCCAGCAGCATTGAGGGACACTCAAGCACAGATACGCAGTATTTT. Full variable domain (remainder filled in from reference TRBV7-9 and TRBJ2-3): DTGVSQNPRHKITKRGQNVTFRCDPISEHNRLYWYRQTLGQGPEFLTYFQNEAQLEKSRLLSDRFSAERPKGSFSTLEIQRTEQGDSAMYLCASSIEGHSSTDTQYFGPGTRLTVL.

The rearrangement uses TRBV4-1 and TRBJ1-2, with D unclear. CDR1 MGHRA and CDR2 YSYEKL come from the germline V gene. Trimming pared 2 bases from V and 8 bases from J, leaving 15 bases between. The CDR3 contains 14 residues. The CDR3 is CASSQQPGRNGYTF. As DNA, the CDR3 is TGCGCCAGCAGCCAACAACCCGGGAGAAACGGCTACACCTTC.

This chain links TRBV6-5 with TRBJ2-3; 9 bases are shared with TRBD1. Losses at the gene ends were 0 bases for V and 5 bases for J; bases not matched to a gene: 3. Germline values: CDR1 MNHEY, CDR2 SVGAGI. CDR3 size: 15 residues. Here the CDR3 reads CASSYSGQGRDTQYF. The CDR3 DNA reads as TGTGCCAGCAGTTACTCGGGACAGGGTCGAGATACGCAGTATTTT.

CDR3 amino acids: CASSSTREPQYF. The CDR3 DNA reads as TGTGCCAGCAGTTCCACACGTGAGCCCCAGTACTTC. This sequence joins TRBV6-5 and TRBJ2-5, with D unclear. Trimming stripped 4 bases from V and 9 bases from J, with 12 bases between. Germline lookup yields CDR1 MNHEY and CDR2 SVGAGI. The CDR3 is 12 amino acids.